Following are 19 T cell receptor beta chains from one sample sequenced in a study of naive and memory T cell subsets. An equimolar mix of two oligonucleotides served as the beta constant-region primer for TRBC1 and TRBC2. Ligated cDNA was amplified by four rounds of PCR with nested alpha and beta constant-region primers and SP2. Each CDR3 protein gets one entry after TCRdb re-called the UMI-ligation and nested PCR reads with MiXCR. The profile shows about 90,000 distinct CDR3 sequences, about 11% of them singletons. Study-level results: Possibly reflecting memory cells re-expressing CD45RA, a few larger clonotypes occurred in naive repertoires, especially CD8.

These receptors are not linked to any known antigen. The sequenced sample consisted of naive CD4+ T cells from blood. These receptors originate from a human donor in good health.

In this sample, this clonotype turned up a few times. V gene TRBV7-7 combines with J gene TRBJ2-1, with D possibly TRBD2 on 5 matching bases. V lost 5 bases to trimming and J lost 0 bases, with 11 bases between them. The CDR3 runs 15 residues. Germline loops: CDR1 SSHAT, CDR2 FNYEAQ (reference sequence). CDR3 amino acids: CASSVGESSYNEQFF. The CDR3 nucleotides read TGTGCCAGCAGCGTCGGGGAAAGCTCCTACAATGAGCAGTTCTTC.

This clonotype was seen more than once but under ten times. The rearrangement links TRBV5-8 to TRBJ2-1; 11 nucleotides line up with TRBD2. V gave up 0 bases and J gave up 5 bases; unmatched junction bases: 7. The CDR3 totals 17 residues. Germline V gene data show CDR1 as SGHTS and CDR2 as YDEGEE. The chain's CDR3 is CASSLAFLAGGNNEQFF. For the CDR3, the DNA is TGTGCCAGCAGCTTGGCTTTTTTAGCGGGGGGGAACAATGAGCAGTTCTTC.

This clonotype has a handful of counts. V and J are TRBV28 and TRBJ2-7; 9 bases agree with TRBD2. The trim removed 7 bases at V and 4 bases at J, leaving 5 bases unmatched. The germline V gene encodes CDR1 MDHEN and CDR2 SYDVKM. The CDR3 is 13 residues long. CDR3 in amino acids: CASISGGSYEQYF. The CDR3 coding sequence is TGTGCCAGCATTAGCGGGGGATCATACGAGCAGTACTTC.

The chain carries TRBV6-2 or TRBV6-3 and TRBJ2-5; D uncertain. Germline CDR1 and CDR2: MNHEY and SVGEGT. Trimming shortened V by 2 bases and J by 5 bases, and 9 bases separated the two germline ends. The length of the CDR3 is 13 residues. The CDR3 sequence is CASSYGEVETQYF. The CDR3 nucleotides read TGTGCCAGCAGTTACGGAGAGGTGGAGACCCAGTACTTC.

This clonotype was detected ten times or more. V usage is TRBV28 and J usage is TRBJ1-1; 8 bases map to TRBD1. The CDR3 length is 14 residues. Trimming at V came to 7 bases and at J to 3 bases, leaving 7 bases not matched to a gene. The germline V gene has CDR1 MDHEN and CDR2 SYDVKM. Here the CDR3 DNA reads TGTGCCAGCAACGGACAGGGTCGGGACACTGAAGCTTTCTTT. Its protein product is CASNGQGRDTEAFF.

The chain is built from TRBV25-1 and TRBJ1-2, with 8 bases lining up with TRBD1. Germline values: CDR1 MGHDK, CDR2 SYGVNS. This CDR3 comprises 15 residues. V lost 3 bases, J lost 0 bases, and 3 bases stayed unmatched. DNA of the CDR3: TGTGCCAGCAGTGACCGGGACAGGCCTAACTATGGCTACACCTTC. It translates to CASSDRDRPNYGYTF.

J is TRBJ1-1 and V is TRBV5-4; no clear D. This CDR3 contains 14 residues. The V end lost 1 base, the J end lost 0 bases, and 7 bases lay between the germline ends. CDR1 is SGHNT, CDR2 YYREEE, per germline (reference sequence). The CDR3 coding sequence is TGTGCCAGCAGCTTGCACTTACTGAACACTGAAGCTTTCTTT. It codes for CASSLHLLNTEAFF.

This clonotype was seen many times. The CDR3 DNA reads TGTGCCAGCAGACGCCCCCCGGCAGGGCTCTTGGATACGCAGTATTTT. The encoded protein is CASRRPPAGLLDTQYF. The chain links TRBV6-2 or TRBV6-3 to TRBJ2-3, with D possibly TRBD1 on 5 matching bases. V was clipped by 6 bases and J by 6 bases, with 22 bases between them. This CDR3 has 16 residues. In germline, CDR1 is MNHEY, CDR2 SVGEGT.

The rearrangement joins TRBV3-1 to TRBJ1-5; D perhaps matches TRBD1 (6 bases). The V end lost 5 bases, the J end lost 0 bases, and 14 bases lay between the germline ends. This CDR3 has 16 amino acids. Germline values: CDR1 LGHDT, CDR2 YNNKEL (reference sequence). The CDR3 loop is CASSKTGYGSNQPQHF. The DNA of the CDR3 is TGTGCCAGCAGCAAAACAGGGTATGGTAGCAATCAGCCCCAGCATTTT.

The table lists this clonotype with a few counts. V is TRBV7-8 and J is TRBJ2-3; 13 positions match TRBD2. The germline CDR1 and CDR2 sequences are SGHVS and FQNEAQ. The CDR3 length is 17 residues. After removal of 0 bases from V and 3 bases from J, the junction contained 3 bases not matched to a gene. The CDR3 nucleotides are TGTGCCAGCAGCTTAGCGCGGACTAGCGGGAGAACAGATACGCAGTATTTT. Its protein product is CASSLARTSGRTDTQYF.

V is TRBV6-1 and J is TRBJ2-7; 9 bases fit TRBD1. CDR1 MNHNS and CDR2 SASEGT come from the germline V gene. V shed 6 bases and J 0 bases; nucleotides not matched to a gene: 6. This CDR3 is built from 15 residues. CDR3 coding DNA: TGTGCCAGCAGGACCGGGACAGGGTCCTCCTACGAGCAGTACTTC. Its translation is CASRTGTGSSYEQYF.

CDR3 residues: CSGGGARGYTF. As DNA, the CDR3 is TGCAGCGGTGGGGGGGCGCGGGGCTACACCTTC. This sequence joins TRBV29-1 and TRBJ1-2; possible D gene TRBD1, 6 bases. This CDR3 has 11 amino acids. Trimming cost V 7 bases and J 8 bases, with 14 bases left between them. Germline values: CDR1 SQVTM, CDR2 ANQGSEA.

The genes are TRBV13 and TRBJ2-3; 8 bases agree with TRBD2. V shed 2 bases, J shed 6 bases, and the junction held 10 bases outside the gene matches. This CDR3 contains 16 residues. Germline assignment: CDR1 PRHDT and CDR2 FYEKMQ (reference sequence). This chain's CDR3 is CASSLLGLAGFDTQYF. In DNA form, the CDR3 reads TGTGCCAGCAGCTTACTTGGGCTAGCGGGCTTCGATACGCAGTATTTT. The full variable domain, rest sourced from reference TRBV13 and TRBJ2-3, is AAGVIQSPRHLIKEKRETATLKCYPIPRHDTVYWYQQGPGQDPQFLISFYEKMQSDKGSIPDRFSAQQFSDYHSELNMSSLELGDSALYFCASSLLGLAGFDTQYFGPGTRLTVL.

This clonotype occurred a few times. The genes are TRBV29-1 and TRBJ2-5, with 13 bases fitting TRBD2. This CDR3 comprises 13 residues. V lost 6 bases, J lost 14 bases, and 12 bases stayed unmatched. Germline CDR1 SQVTM, CDR2 ANQGSEA. The CDR3 protein is CSVAETSGGPLYF. The CDR3, as DNA: TGCAGCGTCGCGGAGACTAGCGGGGGGCCGTTATACTTC.

This clonotype was counted a few times. This chain connects TRBV12-3 or TRBV12-4 to TRBJ2-1; 7 bases agree with TRBD2. V was clipped by 7 bases and J by 3 bases; unmatched bases: 12. The CDR3 totals 16 residues. The DNA of the CDR3 is TGTGCCAGCACCTTAGGGCTAGCGGCCTTCTACAATGAGCAGTTCTTC. This codes for CASTLGLAAFYNEQFF.

This chain uses TRBV6-6 with TRBJ1-5; D may be TRBD1 (6 bases). CDR1 and CDR2 from the germline V gene are MNHNY and SVGAGI (reference sequence). V lost 7 bases, J lost 2 bases, and 18 bases lay in between. The CDR3 spans 16 residues. Here the CDR3 reads CASIEQGSRGNQPQHF. The CDR3 DNA is TGTGCCAGCATCGAGCAGGGGTCCAGGGGCAATCAGCCCCAGCATTTT.

This clonotype was picked up a small number of times. A junction end diverges from the germline sequence, so it may reflect a read error. The gene calls are TRBV6-2 or TRBV6-3 and TRBJ1-2; 7 nucleotides line up with TRBD1. The CDR3 contains 13 residues. CDR1 and CDR2 (germline): MNHEY, SVGEGT. The CDR3 loop is CASRSSLNRDSAF. DNA of the CDR3: TGTGCCAGCAGATCATCACTCAACCGGGACAGTGCATTC.

This clonotype was counted many times. The genes are TRBV12-3 or TRBV12-4 and TRBJ1-2; D not certain. The V and J ends lost 6 bases and 8 bases respectively, with 13 bases between them. The CDR3 covers 12 residues. The CDR3 bases are TGTGCCAGCAGCACCTCGTTGGGGGGCTACACCTTC. Protein product: CASSTSLGGYTF.

This clonotype was observed at least ten times. The CDR3 protein is CSVYGGRRSPTDTQYF. CDR3 in DNA: TGCAGCGTTTACGGCGGGAGGCGATCCCCCACAGATACGCAGTATTTT. The rearrangement uses TRBV29-1 and TRBJ2-3; TRBD2 agrees at 8 bases. Germline V CDR1 and CDR2: SQVTM, ANQGSEA. This CDR3 is built from 16 residues. V shed 5 bases and J 2 bases; nucleotides not matched to a gene: 12.